The 32 T cell receptor beta chains below were found in one sample sequenced in a study of blood T cell repertoires in COVID-19. Using immunoSEQ multiplex PCR, the repertoire was profiled, and TCRdb retains in-frame clones only, with some absent. Here the sample spans hundreds of thousands of clones, nearly 90% being singletons. Sequenced sample: PBMCs or T cells enriched from blood (not recorded which). These receptors were collected from a woman aged 45 to 65 who had been exposed to COVID-19.

The CDR3 DNA sequence: TGCGCCAGCAGCTTTCGGGGTTATGGCGGGGGCACAGATACGCAGTATTTT. As protein: CASSFRGYGGGTDTQYF. V is TRBV5-1 and J is TRBJ2-3, with D possibly being TRBD2 (6 bases). V dropped 2 bases and J dropped 1 base, with 17 bases sitting between them. The CDR3 length is 17 residues. Germline CDR1 and CDR2: SGHRS and YFSETQ.

This chain uses TRBV15 with TRBJ1-1, with TRBD1 as a possible D gene (6 bases). Germline V gene data show CDR1 as LNHNV and CDR2 as YYDKDF (reference sequence). The CDR3 has 16 residues. V was pared by 0 bases and J by 2 bases, with 13 bases between. The CDR3 spells CATSRDLAGANTEAFF. In nucleotides, the CDR3 is TGTGCCACCAGCAGAGATCTGGCAGGGGCAAACACTGAAGCTTTCTTT.

The chain is built from TRBV6-4 and TRBJ1-2; TRBD1 agrees at 9 bases. Germline CDR1 MRHNA, CDR2 SNTAGT. The CDR3 length is 17 residues. J gave up 4 bases and V 0 bases, and 9 bases lay outside the gene matches. The CDR3 here is CASSDSYRGPVGYGYTF. The CDR3 DNA is TGTGCCAGCAGTGACTCCTACAGGGGGCCAGTGGGCTATGGCTACACCTTC.

In this sample, this clone turned up a few times. The DNA of the CDR3 is TGTGCCAGCAGCCGCCCTGGGCAGTTCGGCGCTCACGAGCAGTACTTC. It is translated as CASSRPGQFGAHEQYF. The V call is TRBV3-1 (or the pseudogene TRBV3-2), the J call TRBJ2-7, with no clear D. Germline V lookup: CDR1 LGHDT, CDR2 YNNKEL (reference sequence). CDR3 length equals 16 residues. With 4 bases removed from V and 5 bases from J, the gap between germline ends came to 21 bases.

The rearrangement links TRBV7-2 to TRBJ2-3; 7 bases are shared with TRBD1. Trimming at V came to 5 bases and at J to 4 bases, leaving 9 bases not matched to a gene. Germline CDR1 SGHTA, CDR2 FQGNSA. CDR3 size: 15 residues. CDR3 DNA sequence: TGTGCCAGCAGCCTCGACAGGGCTAACCCAGATACGCAGTATTTT. Translated: CASSLDRANPDTQYF.

The rearrangement joins TRBV5-6 to TRBJ1-6; weak D call: TRBD1 (5 bases). CDR1 SGHDT and CDR2 YYEEEE come from the germline V gene. CDR3 size: 14 residues. V was clipped by 5 bases and J by 13 bases, with 19 bases between them. The CDR3 bases are TGTGCCAGCAGGGAGGGGACGGACCTATGGCCCCTCCACTTT. Translation gives CASREGTDLWPLHF.

J is TRBJ2-5 and V is TRBV5-1; perhaps TRBD1 as D (5 bases). V was pared by 1 base and J by 2 bases, with 9 bases between. The germline V gene encodes CDR1 SGHRS and CDR2 YFSETQ. The CDR3 contains 14 residues. The CDR3 reads CASSLLDRQETQYF. The CDR3 DNA reads as TGCGCCAGCAGCTTGTTAGACAGACAAGAGACCCAGTACTTC.

This sequence joins TRBV27 and TRBJ1-3; 12 bases align to TRBD1. CDR1 and CDR2 from the germline V gene are MNHEY and SMNVEV (reference sequence). The CDR3 totals 16 residues. Losses at the gene ends were 6 bases for V and 3 bases for J; bases not matched to a gene: 6. CDR3 protein: CASSRDRGLGGNTIYF. CDR3 bases: TGTGCCAGCAGCCGGGACAGGGGGCTTGGTGGAAACACCATATATTTT.

For the CDR3, the DNA is TGTGCCAGCAGCCAAGTCTCGGGGAAAGCTTTCTTT. The encoded protein is CASSQVSGKAFF. V gene TRBV3-1 (or the pseudogene TRBV3-2) combines with J gene TRBJ1-1; the D is unclear. The V end was cut by 1 base, the J end by 9 bases, with 9 bases between. The CDR3 runs 12 residues. The germline V gene encodes CDR1 LGHDT and CDR2 YNNKEL (reference sequence).

In the case of this clone: One end of the junction fails to match germline, which may point to a read error. This chain joins TRBV2 and TRBJ2-1; weak D call: TRBD2 (6 bases). Germline values: CDR1 SNHLY, CDR2 FYNNEI. This CDR3 is 12 amino acids long. The CDR3 here is CASSEKGLYLVF. The CDR3 bases are TGTGCCAGCAGTGAAAAGGGACTGTATTTGGTCTTC.

The V call is TRBV10-1, the J call TRBJ1-2, with D perhaps matching TRBD1 (6 bases). This CDR3 is 17 amino acids long. Germline V gene lookup returns CDR1 WNHNN and CDR2 SYGVQD (reference sequence). V lost 8 bases and J 0 bases, leaving 22 bases between the germline ends. The CDR3 sequence is CASLRGIVRASNYGYTF. The CDR3 coding sequence is TGCGCCAGCCTGAGGGGGATCGTCAGGGCCTCTAACTATGGCTACACCTTC.

The chain is built from TRBV5-1 and TRBJ1-3; D gene ambiguous. Trimming cost V 3 bases and J 2 bases, with 12 bases left between them. The CDR3 has 15 amino acids. The germline CDR1 and CDR2 sequences are SGHRS and YFSETQ. CDR3 sequence reads: CASSYDGSPGNTIYF. The CDR3 DNA sequence: TGCGCCAGCAGCTACGACGGGTCCCCTGGAAACACCATATATTTT.

The chain links TRBV6-1 to TRBJ1-5; 9 bases align to TRBD1. Trimming took 4 bases from V and 6 from J; bases not matched to a gene: 10. This CDR3 is 16 amino acids long. CDR1 MNHNS and CDR2 SASEGT come from the germline V gene. The CDR3 reads CASSASITGGGQPQHF. CDR3 DNA sequence: TGTGCCAGCAGTGCCTCGATCACAGGGGGCGGTCAGCCCCAGCATTTT.

The rearrangement joins TRBV19 to TRBJ1-5, with 7 nucleotides matching TRBD1. Germline CDR1 and CDR2: LNHDA and SQIVND (reference sequence). The CDR3 sequence is 17 residues long. The trim removed 3 bases at V and 0 bases at J, leaving 8 bases unmatched. The CDR3 DNA sequence: TGTGCCAGTAGTATCGTGGGACAGCTTACTAGCAATCAGCCCCAGCATTTT. Amino acid sequence: CASSIVGQLTSNQPQHF.

The chain has TRBV4-1 and TRBJ1-6, with 9 positions matching TRBD1. The CDR3 spans 16 residues. In germline, CDR1 is MGHRA, CDR2 YSYEKL. Losses at the gene ends were 1 base for V and 6 bases for J; bases not matched to a gene: 4. The CDR3 here is CASSQGTGDINSPLHF. Here the CDR3 DNA reads TGCGCCAGCAGCCAAGGGACAGGGGATATTAATTCACCCCTCCACTTT.

This chain uses TRBV24-1 with TRBJ2-5; 8 bases fit TRBD1. J lost 1 base, V lost 5 bases, and 11 bases had no gene match. Germline-derived CDR1 and CDR2 are KGHDR and SFDVKD. This CDR3 region has 17 residues. CDR3 sequence (DNA): TGTGCCACCAGTGGCTCTTTAACGGACAGGGTCCAAGAGACCCAGTACTTC. Amino acid sequence: CATSGSLTDRVQETQYF.

This clone was found a few times. The chain carries TRBV2 and TRBJ2-7; TRBD2 matches 10 bases. Per germline, CDR1 SNHLY and CDR2 FYNNEI. The CDR3 is 13 amino acids. J gave up 2 bases and V 10 bases, and 5 bases lay outside the gene matches. CDR3 sequence: CATSTSGAYEQYF. For the CDR3, the DNA is TGTGCCACCTCAACTAGCGGGGCCTACGAGCAGTACTTC.

The rearrangement uses TRBV7-9 and TRBJ1-2, with 8 nucleotides matching TRBD1. J lost 7 bases, V lost 8 bases, and 12 bases had no gene match. Per the germline V gene, CDR1 is SEHNR and CDR2 is FQNEAQ (reference sequence). CDR3 size: 14 residues. CDR3 region: CASRNDQGAAGYTF. Written as DNA, the CDR3 is TGTGCCAGCCGTAACGACCAGGGGGCGGCTGGCTACACCTTC. The full variable domain, rest sourced from reference TRBV7-9 and TRBJ1-2, is DTGVSQNPRHKITKRGQNVTFRCDPISEHNRLYWYRQTLGQGPEFLTYFQNEAQLEKSRLLSDRFSAERPKGSFSTLEIQRTEQGDSAMYLCASRNDQGAAGYTFGSGTRLTVV.

The chain recombines TRBV11-2 with TRBJ1-1; unclear D gene. Germline-derived CDR1 and CDR2 are SGHAT and FQNNGV. With 5 bases removed from V and 4 bases from J, the gap between germline ends came to 8 bases. This CDR3 spans 12 amino acids. The CDR3, as DNA: TGTGCCAGCAGCCCCGTTGTCACTGAAGCTTTCTTT. Its protein is CASSPVVTEAFF.

The chain uses TRBV27 and TRBJ2-3, with 8 bases fitting TRBD1. There are 16 residues in the CDR3. From germline, CDR1 is MNHEY and CDR2 SMNVEV (reference sequence). Losses at the gene ends were 6 bases for V and 5 bases for J; bases not matched to a gene: 13. The CDR3 nucleotides read TGTGCCAGCAGCCCCCCAGGGGGCTTAGGGAAAGATACGCAGTATTTT. Protein: CASSPPGGLGKDTQYF.

Notes on this clone: The sample contains more than one DNA sequence encoding this CDR3. The chain employs TRBV5-1 and TRBJ1-5; D gene uncertain. The CDR3 is 14 amino acids. Germline assignment: CDR1 SGHRS and CDR2 YFSETQ. V lost 2 bases and J lost 0, with 6 bases in between. CDR3 coding DNA: TGCGCCAGCAGCTTCGGAGATAGCAATCAGCCCCAGCATTTT. Amino acids: CASSFGDSNQPQHF.

The V gene is TRBV6-5, the J gene TRBJ1-2, with D unresolved. Germline assignment: CDR1 MNHEY and CDR2 SVGAGI. V was trimmed by 5 bases and J by 4 bases, leaving 8 bases between them. The CDR3 spans 12 residues. The CDR3 loop reads CASSQDSYGYTF. The CDR3 coding sequence is TGTGCCAGCAGTCAGGATAGCTATGGCTACACCTTC.

The sample holds one count of this clone. This chain uses TRBV28 with TRBJ1-4; 7 positions match TRBD1. Germline CDR1 MDHEN, CDR2 SYDVKM. CDR3 size: 14 residues. Losses at the gene ends were 4 bases for V and 6 bases for J; bases not matched to a gene: 5. CDR3 coding DNA: TGTGCCAGCAGTTCCCCCGGGACAGATGAAAAACTGTTTTTT. Residues: CASSSPGTDEKLFF.

The genes are TRBV3-1 (or the pseudogene TRBV3-2) and TRBJ2-1, with 11 bases fitting TRBD2. CDR1 is LGHDT and CDR2 is YNNKEL in the germline V gene (reference sequence). This CDR3 comprises 14 residues. Germline trimming cut 3 bases from V and 13 bases from J; bases unmatched to any gene: 8. The chain's CDR3 is CASSHPSGGPSQFF. The CDR3 DNA sequence: TGTGCCAGCAGCCATCCTAGCGGGGGGCCTTCCCAGTTCTTC.

The chain couples TRBV7-6 to TRBJ1-1, with D unclear. The germline V gene encodes CDR1 SGHVS and CDR2 FNYEAQ. This CDR3 is 13 amino acids long. Trimming removed 3 bases at V and 1 base at J, with 6 bases between. CDR3 in DNA: TGTGCCAGCAGCTTCCCAGGGAACACTGAAGCTTTCTTT. As protein: CASSFPGNTEAFF.

The table lists this clone with a count of one. V and J are TRBV6-5 and TRBJ1-6; a weak D match, TRBD1 (5 bases). Germline values: CDR1 MNHEY, CDR2 SVGAGI. The CDR3 extends over 15 amino acids. The ends were cut back, 5 bases at V and 7 bases at J, with 15 bases in the middle. In DNA, the CDR3 is TGTGCCAGCAGTCTTGGGGCAGGGTGGAATTCACCCCTCCACTTT. It encodes CASSLGAGWNSPLHF.

The chain combines TRBV29-1 with TRBJ1-5; 9 positions agree with TRBD1. The V gene's germline CDR1 is SQVTM and CDR2 ANQGSEA. This CDR3 has 14 residues. Trimming cost V 7 bases and J 2 bases; bases outside gene matches: 6. CDR3 in amino acids: CSAKTGGGNQPQHF. CDR3 coding DNA: TGCAGCGCTAAGACAGGGGGTGGCAATCAGCCCCAGCATTTT.

V usage is TRBV19 and J usage is TRBJ2-7; 10 bases are shared with TRBD1. Germline V CDR1 and CDR2: LNHDA, SQIVND (reference sequence). The CDR3 loop spans 15 amino acids. J was trimmed by 3 bases and V by 6 bases; bases with no gene match: 8. The CDR3 DNA reads TGTGCCAGTAGCAGACCGGGACAGGGGCTCTACGAGCAGTACTTC. Amino acid sequence: CASSRPGQGLYEQYF.

Regarding this clone: At one end, the junction sequence differs from germline, possibly due to a read error. The V and J genes are TRBV9 and TRBJ2-7; 8 bases agree with TRBD1. Germline lookup yields CDR1 SGDLS and CDR2 YYNGEE. This CDR3 contains 11 residues. The CDR3 DNA reads TGTGCCAGCAGCGCAGGACAGGGCCTTTCCTTC. Encoded protein: CASSAGQGLSF.

CDR3 residues: CASSQGWARDRGRRSSYEQYF. DNA for the CDR3: TGTGCCAGCAGCCAAGGTTGGGCGCGGGACAGGGGGCGAAGGAGCTCCTACGAGCAGTACTTC. This chain joins TRBV4-2 and TRBJ2-7; 12 nucleotides agree with TRBD1. The J segment lost 0 bases and the V segment lost 1 base, leaving 16 bases of the junction unmatched. CDR3 size: 21 residues. Germline V gene data show CDR1 as LGHNA and CDR2 as YNFKEQ.

The chain has TRBV11-2 and TRBJ1-4, with a tentative D call TRBD1 (5 bases). V dropped 4 bases and J dropped 10 bases, with 10 bases sitting between them. Germline CDR1 reads SGHAT; CDR2 reads FQNNGV. CDR3 length equals 12 residues. The chain's CDR3 is CASSWEGLKLFF. DNA for the CDR3: TGTGCCAGCAGCTGGGAGGGACTAAAACTGTTTTTT.

V is TRBV5-6 and J is TRBJ1-4, with D perhaps TRBD1 (5 bases). This CDR3 region has 13 residues. V dropped 5 bases and J dropped 7 bases, with 12 bases sitting between them. Germline V gene lookup returns CDR1 SGHDT and CDR2 YYEEEE. The CDR3 loop reads CASRVRGVEKLFF. CDR3 sequence (DNA): TGTGCCAGCAGGGTCCGGGGGGTTGAAAAACTGTTTTTT.